Shown below are 6 T cell receptor beta chains from a single sample sequenced in a study of blood T cell repertoires in COVID-19. The repertoire was sequenced with immunoSEQ multiplex PCR; TCRdb's copy has only in-frame clones and lacks some. The sample has 150,000 to 200,000 clones, under 85% seen once. Sequencing input: peripheral blood. The receptors derive from a man aged 60 to 75 with active or convalescent COVID-19.

This chain connects TRBV7-9 to TRBJ1-5; perhaps TRBD1 as D (5 bases). V shed 4 bases and J shed 3 bases, with 10 bases lying between them. CDR1 and CDR2 from the germline V gene are SEHNR and FQNEAQ (reference sequence). The CDR3 length is 14 residues. The CDR3 is CASSSTENNQPQHF. CDR3 coding DNA: TGTGCCAGCAGCTCGACAGAAAACAATCAGCCCCAGCATTTT. The entire variable domain, with the rest obtained from reference TRBV7-9 and TRBJ1-5, is as follows: DTGVSQNPRHKITKRGQNVTFRCDPISEHNRLYWYRQTLGQGPEFLTYFQNEAQLEKSRLLSDRFSAERPKGSFSTLEIQRTEQGDSAMYLCASSSTENNQPQHFGDGTRLSIL.

V usage is TRBV6-5 and J usage is TRBJ1-2; 7 bases agree with TRBD1. The CDR3 contains 13 residues. V was pared by 6 bases and J by 2 bases, with 3 bases of the junction left unmatched. Germline CDR1 is MNHEY and CDR2 is SVGAGI. The CDR3 coding sequence is TGTGCCAGCAGGATGACAGGGAACTATGGCTACACCTTC. This sequence encodes CASRMTGNYGYTF.

This chain joins TRBV9 and TRBJ2-3; possibly TRBD1 for D (5 bases). V lost 4 bases to trimming and J lost 3 bases, with 12 bases between them. Germline CDR1 SGDLS, CDR2 YYNGEE. The CDR3 runs to 14 residues. This CDR3 reads CASSSDQGTDTQYF. The CDR3 DNA reads as TGTGCCAGCAGCTCCGACCAGGGAACAGATACGCAGTATTTT.

The V and J genes are TRBV18 and TRBJ1-5; 9 nucleotides line up with TRBD1. Germline V gene lookup returns CDR1 KGHSH and CDR2 LQKENI. V dropped 3 bases and J dropped 0; count of bases not matched to a gene: 6. The CDR3 length is 17 residues. The CDR3 region is CASSPTGGGYSNQPQHF. The CDR3 DNA follows: TGTGCCAGCTCACCGACAGGGGGGGGATATAGCAATCAGCCCCAGCATTTT.

V is TRBV19 and J is TRBJ2-7, with D possibly matching TRBD2 (6 bases). Germline lookup yields CDR1 LNHDA and CDR2 SQIVND (reference sequence). The CDR3 contains 18 residues. The V end lost 5 bases, the J end lost 2 bases, and 25 bases lay between the germline ends. The CDR3 loop reads CASSPGLSRLPDPYEQYF. The DNA of the CDR3 is TGTGCCAGTAGTCCGGGACTCAGTAGGTTGCCGGATCCCTACGAGCAGTACTTC.

The CDR3 nucleotides read TGTGCCAGCAGTGCTACACTAGCGCCGTACCAAGAGACCCAGTACTTC. It is translated as CASSATLAPYQETQYF. The V gene is TRBV6-1, the J gene TRBJ2-5; 7 nucleotides line up with TRBD2. Germline values: CDR1 MNHNS, CDR2 SASEGT. The CDR3 is made up of 16 amino acids. V dropped 4 bases and J dropped 0; count of bases not matched to a gene: 8.